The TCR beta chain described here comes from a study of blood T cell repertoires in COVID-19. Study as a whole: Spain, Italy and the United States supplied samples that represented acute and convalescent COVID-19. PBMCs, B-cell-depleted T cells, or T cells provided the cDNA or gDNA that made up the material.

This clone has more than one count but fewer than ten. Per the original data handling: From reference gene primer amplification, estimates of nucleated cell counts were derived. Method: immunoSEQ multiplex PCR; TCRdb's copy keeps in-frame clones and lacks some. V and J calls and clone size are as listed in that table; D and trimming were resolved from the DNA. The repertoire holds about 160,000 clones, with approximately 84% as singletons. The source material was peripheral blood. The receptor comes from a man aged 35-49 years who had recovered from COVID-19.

This CDR3 reads CAWARGQATSPLHF. CDR3 DNA sequence: TGTGCCTGGGCTCGGGGACAGGCAACTTCACCCCTCCACTTT. The V gene is TRBV30, the J gene TRBJ1-6, with 8 bases fitting TRBD1. Germline V gene lookup returns CDR1 GTSNPN and CDR2 SVGIG (reference sequence). V lost 5 bases, J lost 9 bases, and 9 bases stayed unmatched. The CDR3 spans 14 residues.